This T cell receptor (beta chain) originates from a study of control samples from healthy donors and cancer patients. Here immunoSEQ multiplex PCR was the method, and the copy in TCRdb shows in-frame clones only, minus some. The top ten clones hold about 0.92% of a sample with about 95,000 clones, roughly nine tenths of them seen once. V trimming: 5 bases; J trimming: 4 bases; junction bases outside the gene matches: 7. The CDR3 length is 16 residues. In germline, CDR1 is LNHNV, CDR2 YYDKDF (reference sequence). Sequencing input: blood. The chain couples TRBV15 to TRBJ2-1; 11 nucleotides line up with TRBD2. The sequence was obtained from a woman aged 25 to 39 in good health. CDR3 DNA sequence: TGTGCCACCAGCGGTGACGGGACTAGCGGTTACAATGAGCAGTTCTTC. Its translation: CATSGDGTSGYNEQFF.